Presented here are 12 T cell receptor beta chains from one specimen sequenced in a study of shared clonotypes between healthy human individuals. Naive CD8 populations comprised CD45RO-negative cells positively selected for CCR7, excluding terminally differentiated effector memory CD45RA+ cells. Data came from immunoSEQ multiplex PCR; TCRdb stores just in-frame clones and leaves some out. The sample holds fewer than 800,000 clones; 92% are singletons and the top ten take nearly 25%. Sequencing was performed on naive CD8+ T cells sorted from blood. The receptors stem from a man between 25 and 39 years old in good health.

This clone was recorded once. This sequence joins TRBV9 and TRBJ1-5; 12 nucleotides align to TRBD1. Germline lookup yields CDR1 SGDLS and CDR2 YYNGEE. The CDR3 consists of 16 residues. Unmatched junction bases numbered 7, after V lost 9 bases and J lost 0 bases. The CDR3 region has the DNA TGTGCCAACGGGGACAGGGGGCCTTGTAGCAATCAGCCCCAGCATTTT. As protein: CANGDRGPCSNQPQHF.

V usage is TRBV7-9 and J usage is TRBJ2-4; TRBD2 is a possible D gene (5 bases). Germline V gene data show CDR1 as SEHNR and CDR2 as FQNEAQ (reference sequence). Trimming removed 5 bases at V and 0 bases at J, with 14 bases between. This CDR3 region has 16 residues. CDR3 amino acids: CASSPPSGIAKNIQYF. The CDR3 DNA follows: TGTGCCAGCAGCCCCCCCTCGGGGATAGCCAAAAACATTCAGTACTTC.

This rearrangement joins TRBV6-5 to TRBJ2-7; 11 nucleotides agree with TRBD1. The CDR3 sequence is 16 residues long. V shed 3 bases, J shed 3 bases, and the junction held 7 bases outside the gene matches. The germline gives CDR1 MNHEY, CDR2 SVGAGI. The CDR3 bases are TGTGCCAGCAGTTATCAACTCGGGACAGGGGGCTACGAGCAGTACTTC. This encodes CASSYQLGTGGYEQYF.

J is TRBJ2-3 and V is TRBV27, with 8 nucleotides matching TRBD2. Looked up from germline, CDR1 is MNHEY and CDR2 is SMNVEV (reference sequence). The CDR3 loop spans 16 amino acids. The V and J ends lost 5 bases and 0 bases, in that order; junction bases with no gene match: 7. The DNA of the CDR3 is TGTGCCAGCAGTCCTATAGCGGGATATAGCACAGATACGCAGTATTTT. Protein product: CASSPIAGYSTDTQYF.

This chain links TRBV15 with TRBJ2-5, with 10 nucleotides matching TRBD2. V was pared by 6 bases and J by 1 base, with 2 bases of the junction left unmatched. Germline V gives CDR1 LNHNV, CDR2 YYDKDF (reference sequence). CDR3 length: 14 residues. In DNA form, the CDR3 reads TGTGCCACCAGGGAGCGGGAGGGCCAAGAGACCCAGTACTTC. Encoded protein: CATREREGQETQYF.

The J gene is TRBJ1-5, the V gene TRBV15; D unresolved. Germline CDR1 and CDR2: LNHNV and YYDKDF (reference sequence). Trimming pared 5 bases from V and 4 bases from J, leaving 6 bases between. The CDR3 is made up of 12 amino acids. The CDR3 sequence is CATSPENQPQHF. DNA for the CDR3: TGTGCCACCAGCCCGGAAAATCAGCCCCAGCATTTT. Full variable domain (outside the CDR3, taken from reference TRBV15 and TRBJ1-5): DAMVIQNPRYQVTQFGKPVTLSCSQTLNHNVMYWYQQKSSQAPKLLFHYYDKDFNNEADTPDNFQSRRPNTSFCFLDIRSPGLGDTAMYLCATSPENQPQHFGDGTRLSIL.

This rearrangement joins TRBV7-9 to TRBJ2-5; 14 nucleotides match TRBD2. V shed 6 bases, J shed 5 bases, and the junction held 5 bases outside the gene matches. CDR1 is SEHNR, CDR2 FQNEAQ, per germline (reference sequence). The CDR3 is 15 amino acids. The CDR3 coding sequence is TGTGCCAGCAGGACTAGCGGGAGGGCCCAGGAGACCCAGTACTTC. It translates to CASRTSGRAQETQYF. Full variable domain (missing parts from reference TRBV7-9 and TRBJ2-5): DTGVSQNPRHKITKRGQNVTFRCDPISEHNRLYWYRQTLGQGPEFLTYFQNEAQLEKSRLLSDRFSAERPKGSFSTLEIQRTEQGDSAMYLCASRTSGRAQETQYFGPGTRLLVL.

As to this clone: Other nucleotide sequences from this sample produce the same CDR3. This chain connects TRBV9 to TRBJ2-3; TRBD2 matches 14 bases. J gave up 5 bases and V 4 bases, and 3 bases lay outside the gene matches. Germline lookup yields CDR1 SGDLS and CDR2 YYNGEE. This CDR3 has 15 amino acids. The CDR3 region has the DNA TGTGCCAGCAGCAGACTAGCGGGAGGGAAAGATACGCAGTATTTT. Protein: CASSRLAGGKDTQYF.

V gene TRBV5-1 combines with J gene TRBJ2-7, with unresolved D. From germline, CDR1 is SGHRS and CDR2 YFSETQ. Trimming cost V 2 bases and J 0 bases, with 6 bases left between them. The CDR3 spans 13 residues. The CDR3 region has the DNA TGCGCCAGCAGCTTCACGAGCTCCTACGAGCAGTACTTC. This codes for CASSFTSSYEQYF.

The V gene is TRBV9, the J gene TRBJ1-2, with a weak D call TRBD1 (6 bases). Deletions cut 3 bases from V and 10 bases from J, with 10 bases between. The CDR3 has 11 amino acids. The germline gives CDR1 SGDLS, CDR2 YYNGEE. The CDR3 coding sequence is TGTGCCAGCAGCGGCGGGGGCGTCTACACCTTC. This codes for CASSGGGVYTF.

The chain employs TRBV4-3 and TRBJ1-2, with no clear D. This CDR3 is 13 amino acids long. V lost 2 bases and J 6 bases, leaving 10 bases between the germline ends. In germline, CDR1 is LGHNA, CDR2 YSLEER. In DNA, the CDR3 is TGCGCCAGCAGCCAACAACATAGCGATGGCTACACCTTC. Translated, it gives CASSQQHSDGYTF.

In nucleotides, the CDR3 is TGTGCTAGTGGTTTTTCCGGGGAGGAGACCCAGTACTTC. It yields the protein CASGFSGEETQYF. The chain combines TRBV12-5 with TRBJ2-5, with D possibly TRBD2 on 5 matching bases. CDR3 size: 13 residues. V lost 3 bases to trimming and J lost 5 bases, with 10 bases between them. Looked up from germline, CDR1 is LGHNT and CDR2 is FRNRAP. Together with reference TRBV12-5 and TRBJ2-5, the CDR3 gives the full variable domain: DARVTQTPRHKVTEMGQEVTMRCQPILGHNTVFWYRQTMMQGLELLAYFRNRAPLDDSGMPKDRFSAEMPDATLATLKIQPSEPRDSAVYFCASGFSGEETQYFGPGTRLLVL.